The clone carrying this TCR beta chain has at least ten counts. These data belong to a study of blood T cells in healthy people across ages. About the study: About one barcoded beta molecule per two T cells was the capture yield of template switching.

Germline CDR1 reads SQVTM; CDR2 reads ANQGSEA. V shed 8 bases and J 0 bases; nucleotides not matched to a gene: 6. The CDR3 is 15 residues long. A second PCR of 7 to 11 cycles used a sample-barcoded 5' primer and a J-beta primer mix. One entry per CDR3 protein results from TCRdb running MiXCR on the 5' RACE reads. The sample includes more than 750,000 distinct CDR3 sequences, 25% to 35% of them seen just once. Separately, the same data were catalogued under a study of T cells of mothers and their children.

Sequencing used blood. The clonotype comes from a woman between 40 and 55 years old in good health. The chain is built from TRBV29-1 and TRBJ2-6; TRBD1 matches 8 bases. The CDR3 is CSCGTGASGANVLTF. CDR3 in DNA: TGCAGCTGCGGGACAGGTGCCTCTGGGGCCAACGTCCTGACTTTC. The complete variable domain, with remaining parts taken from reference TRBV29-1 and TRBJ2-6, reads SAVISQKPSRDICQRGTSLTIQCQVDSQVTMMFWYRQQPGQSLTLIATANQGSEATYESGFVIDKFPISRPNLTFSTLTVSNMSPEDSSIYLCSCGTGASGANVLTFGAGSRLTVL.